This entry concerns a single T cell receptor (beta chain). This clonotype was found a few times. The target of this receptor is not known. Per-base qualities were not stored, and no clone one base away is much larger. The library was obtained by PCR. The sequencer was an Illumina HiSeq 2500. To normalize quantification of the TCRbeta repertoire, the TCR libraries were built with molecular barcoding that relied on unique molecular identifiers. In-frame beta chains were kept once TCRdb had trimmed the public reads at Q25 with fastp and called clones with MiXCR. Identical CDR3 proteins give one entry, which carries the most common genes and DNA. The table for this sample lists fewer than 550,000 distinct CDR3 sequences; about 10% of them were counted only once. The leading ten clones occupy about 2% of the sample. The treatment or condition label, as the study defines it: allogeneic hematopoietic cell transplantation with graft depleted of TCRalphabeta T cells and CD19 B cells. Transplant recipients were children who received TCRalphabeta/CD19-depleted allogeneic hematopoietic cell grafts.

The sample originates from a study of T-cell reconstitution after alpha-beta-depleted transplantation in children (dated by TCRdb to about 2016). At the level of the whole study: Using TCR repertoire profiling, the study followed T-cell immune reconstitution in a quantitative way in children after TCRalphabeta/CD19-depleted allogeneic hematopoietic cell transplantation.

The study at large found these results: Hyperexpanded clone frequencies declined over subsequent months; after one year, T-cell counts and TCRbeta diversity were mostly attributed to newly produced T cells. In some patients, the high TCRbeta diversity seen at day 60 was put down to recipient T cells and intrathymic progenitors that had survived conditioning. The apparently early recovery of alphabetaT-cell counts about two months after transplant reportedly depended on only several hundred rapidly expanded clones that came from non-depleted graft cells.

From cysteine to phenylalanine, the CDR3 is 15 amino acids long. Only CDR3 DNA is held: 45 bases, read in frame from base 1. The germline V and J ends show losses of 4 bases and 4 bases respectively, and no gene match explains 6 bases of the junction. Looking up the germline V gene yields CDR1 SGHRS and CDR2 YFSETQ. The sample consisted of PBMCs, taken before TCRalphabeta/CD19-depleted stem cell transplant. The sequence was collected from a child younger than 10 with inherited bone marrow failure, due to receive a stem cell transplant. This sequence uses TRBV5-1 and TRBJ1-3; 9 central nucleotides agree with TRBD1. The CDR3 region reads CASSQDRGIGNTIYF. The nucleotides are TGCGCCAGCAGCCAGGACAGGGGCATCGGAAACACCATATATTTT.